This T cell receptor beta chain was sequenced in a study of human T cells and chemical hapten exposure. Across the study: Patients additionally received therapeutic doses of diphenylcyclopropenone on the scalp once a week, and this continued throughout the approximately 26-week study.

This clonotype appeared a few times. Its antigen is unidentified. Per the authors' pipeline: Counting gave a median of approximately 97,000 TCRs per sample, with values ranging from about 23,224 to 700,000. TCRdb redid the calling of the RACE reads with MiXCR, one entry per CDR3 protein. TCRdb assigned the V and J calls; the authors' analysis was not used. This table holds about 270,000 distinct CDR3 sequences, 7.7% found once. Germline V lookup: CDR1 SGHTA, CDR2 FQGTGA. This CDR3 comprises 15 residues. The V end lost 5 bases, the J end lost 6 bases, and 16 bases lay between the germline ends. Study-wide results and limits: Following DPC sensitization, TCRs present above 1 in 1000 frequency showed no change. Positively correlated with patch test score were the counts of PT1 expanded TCRs.

Time point given: pre-sensitization, week 0. Treatment described: therapeutic diphenylcyclopropenone sensitization with weekly scalp DPC. Here the sequenced sample was whole blood, taken in connection with sensitization to the hapten diphenylcyclopropenone (DPC). The chain links TRBV7-3 to TRBJ2-2, with a tentative D call TRBD2 (6 bases). The receptor comes from a man aged 18 to 29 with alopecia areata. Some clones in this sample may be carry-over from other donors' samples. The CDR3 is CASSPPGSSAGELFF. For the CDR3, the DNA is TGTGCCAGCAGCCCTCCTGGCTCTAGCGCCGGGGAGCTGTTTTTT.